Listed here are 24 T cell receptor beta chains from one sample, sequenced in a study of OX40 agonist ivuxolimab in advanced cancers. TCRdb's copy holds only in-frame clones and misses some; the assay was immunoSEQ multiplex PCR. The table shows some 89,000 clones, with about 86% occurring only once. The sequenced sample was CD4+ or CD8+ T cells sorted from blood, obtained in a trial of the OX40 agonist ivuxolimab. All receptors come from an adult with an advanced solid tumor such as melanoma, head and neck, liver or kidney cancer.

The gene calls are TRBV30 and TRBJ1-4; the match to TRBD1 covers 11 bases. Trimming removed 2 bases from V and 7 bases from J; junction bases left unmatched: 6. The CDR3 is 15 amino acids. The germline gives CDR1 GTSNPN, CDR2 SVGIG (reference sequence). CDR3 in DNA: TGTGCCTGGAGTACAGGGACAGGGGGTGGTGAAAAACTGTTTTTT. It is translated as CAWSTGTGGGEKLFF.

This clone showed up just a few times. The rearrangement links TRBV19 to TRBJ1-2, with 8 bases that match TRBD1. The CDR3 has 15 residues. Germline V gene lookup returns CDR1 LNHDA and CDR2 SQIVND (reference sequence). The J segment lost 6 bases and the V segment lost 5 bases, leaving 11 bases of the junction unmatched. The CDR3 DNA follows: TGTGCCAGTAGTTTTGGACAGGGAATCGGCCATGGCTACACCTTC. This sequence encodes CASSFGQGIGHGYTF.

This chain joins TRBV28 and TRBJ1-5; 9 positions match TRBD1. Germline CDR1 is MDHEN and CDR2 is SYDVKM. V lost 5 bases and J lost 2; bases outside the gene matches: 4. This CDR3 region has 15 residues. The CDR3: CASSRTGVGNQPQHF. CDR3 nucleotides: TGTGCCAGCAGTCGGACAGGGGTTGGCAATCAGCCCCAGCATTTT.

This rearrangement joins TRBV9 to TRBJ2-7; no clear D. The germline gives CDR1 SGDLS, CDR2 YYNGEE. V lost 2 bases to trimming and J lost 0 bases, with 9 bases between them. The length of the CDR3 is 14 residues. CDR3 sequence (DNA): TGTGCCAGCAGCGTTTCCCGGTCCTCCTACGAGCAGTACTTC. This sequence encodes CASSVSRSSYEQYF.

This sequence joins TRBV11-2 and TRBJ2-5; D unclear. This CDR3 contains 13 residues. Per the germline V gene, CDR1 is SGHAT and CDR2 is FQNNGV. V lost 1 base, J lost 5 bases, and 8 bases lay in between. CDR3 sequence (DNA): TGTGCCAGCAGCTTAGGTATGGGTGAGACCCAGTACTTC. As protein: CASSLGMGETQYF.

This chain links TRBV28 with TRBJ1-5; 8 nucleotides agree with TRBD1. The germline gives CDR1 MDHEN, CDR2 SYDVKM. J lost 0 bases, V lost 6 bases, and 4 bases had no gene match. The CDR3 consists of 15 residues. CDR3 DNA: TGTGCCAGCAGGTCTACAGGGGGTAGCAATCAGCCCCAGCATTTT. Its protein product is CASRSTGGSNQPQHF.

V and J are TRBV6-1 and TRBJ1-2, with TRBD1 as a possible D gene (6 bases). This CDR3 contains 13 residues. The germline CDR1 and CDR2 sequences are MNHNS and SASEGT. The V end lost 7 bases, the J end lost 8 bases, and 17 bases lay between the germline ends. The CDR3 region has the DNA TGTGCCAGCACTCTAGGGGGGGGGCACGGCTACACCTTC. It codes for CASTLGGGHGYTF.

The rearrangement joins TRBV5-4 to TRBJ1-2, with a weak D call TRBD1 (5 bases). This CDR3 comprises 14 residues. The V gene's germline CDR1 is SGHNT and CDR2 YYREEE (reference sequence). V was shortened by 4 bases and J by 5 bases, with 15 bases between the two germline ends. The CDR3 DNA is TGTGCCAGCAGCCCCCAGGGATTCGAGTATGGCTACACCTTC. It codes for CASSPQGFEYGYTF.

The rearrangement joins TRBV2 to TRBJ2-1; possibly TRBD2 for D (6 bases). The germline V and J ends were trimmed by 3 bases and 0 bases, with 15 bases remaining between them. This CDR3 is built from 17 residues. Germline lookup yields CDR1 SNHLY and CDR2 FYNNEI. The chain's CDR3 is CASSEGGVLSSYNEQFF. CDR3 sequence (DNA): TGTGCCAGCAGTGAGGGCGGGGTCCTCAGCTCCTACAATGAGCAGTTCTTC.

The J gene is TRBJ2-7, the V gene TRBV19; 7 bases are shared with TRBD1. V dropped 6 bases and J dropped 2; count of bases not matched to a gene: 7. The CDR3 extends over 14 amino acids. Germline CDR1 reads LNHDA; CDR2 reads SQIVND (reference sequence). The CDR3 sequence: CASRSNRGPYEQYF. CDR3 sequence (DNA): TGTGCCAGTAGATCAAACAGGGGACCCTACGAGCAGTACTTC.

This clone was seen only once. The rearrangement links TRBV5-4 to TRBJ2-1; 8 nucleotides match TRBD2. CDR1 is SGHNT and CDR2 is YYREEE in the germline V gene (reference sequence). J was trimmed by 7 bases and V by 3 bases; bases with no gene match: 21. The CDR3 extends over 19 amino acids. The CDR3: CASSSVLRAGAGLSNEQFF. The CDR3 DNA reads TGTGCCAGCAGCTCGGTATTACGAGCGGGGGCCGGGCTCTCTAATGAGCAGTTCTTC.

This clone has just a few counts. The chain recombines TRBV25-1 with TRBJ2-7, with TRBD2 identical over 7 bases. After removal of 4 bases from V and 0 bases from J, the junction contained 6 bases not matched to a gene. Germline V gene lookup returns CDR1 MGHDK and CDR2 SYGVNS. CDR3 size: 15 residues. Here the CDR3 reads CASSGGGISSYEQYF. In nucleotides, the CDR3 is TGTGCCAGCAGTGGGGGGGGTATTAGCTCCTACGAGCAGTACTTC.

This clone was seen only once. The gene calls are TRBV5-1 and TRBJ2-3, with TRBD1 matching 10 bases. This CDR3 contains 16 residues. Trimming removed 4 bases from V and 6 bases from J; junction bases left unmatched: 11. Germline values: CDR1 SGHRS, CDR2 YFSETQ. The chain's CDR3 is CASSADLTGGLDTQYF. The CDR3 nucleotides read TGCGCCAGCAGCGCGGATTTGACAGGGGGCCTGGATACGCAGTATTTT.

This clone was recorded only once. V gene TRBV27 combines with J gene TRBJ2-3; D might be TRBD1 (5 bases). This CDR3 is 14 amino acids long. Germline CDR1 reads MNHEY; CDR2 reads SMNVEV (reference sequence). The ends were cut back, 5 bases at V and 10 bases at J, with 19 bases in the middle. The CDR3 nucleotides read TGTGCCAGCAGTGCCCCCCCTCTAGGGGTGGCGCAGTATTTT. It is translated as CASSAPPLGVAQYF.

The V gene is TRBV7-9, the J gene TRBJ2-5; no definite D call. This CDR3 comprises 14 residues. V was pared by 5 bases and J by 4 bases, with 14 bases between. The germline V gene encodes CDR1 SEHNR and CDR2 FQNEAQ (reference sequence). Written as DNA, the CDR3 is TGTGCCAGCAGCCACTCGTACGTGGGAGAGACCCAGTACTTC. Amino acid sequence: CASSHSYVGETQYF. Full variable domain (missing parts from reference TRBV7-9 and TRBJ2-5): DTGVSQNPRHKITKRGQNVTFRCDPISEHNRLYWYRQTLGQGPEFLTYFQNEAQLEKSRLLSDRFSAERPKGSFSTLEIQRTEQGDSAMYLCASSHSYVGETQYFGPGTRLLVL.

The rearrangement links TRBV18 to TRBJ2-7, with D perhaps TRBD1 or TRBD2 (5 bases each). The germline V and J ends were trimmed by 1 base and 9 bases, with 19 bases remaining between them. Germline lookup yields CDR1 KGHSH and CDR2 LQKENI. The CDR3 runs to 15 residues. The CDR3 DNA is TGTGCCAGCTCACCACAAAAGGGGACCGGGACGGGGCAGTACTTC. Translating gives CASSPQKGTGTGQYF.

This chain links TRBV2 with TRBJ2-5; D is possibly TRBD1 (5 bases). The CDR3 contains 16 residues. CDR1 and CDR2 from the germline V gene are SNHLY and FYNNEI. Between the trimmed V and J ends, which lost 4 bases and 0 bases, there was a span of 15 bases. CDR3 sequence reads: CASSVQGQGNQETQYF. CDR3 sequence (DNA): TGTGCCAGCAGTGTCCAGGGCCAGGGAAACCAAGAGACCCAGTACTTC. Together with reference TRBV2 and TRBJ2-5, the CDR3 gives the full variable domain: EPEVTQTPSHQVTQMGQEVILRCVPISNHLYFYWYRQILGQKVEFLVSFYNNEISEKSEIFDDQFSVERPDGSNFTLKIRSTKLEDSAMYFCASSVQGQGNQETQYFGPGTRLLVL.

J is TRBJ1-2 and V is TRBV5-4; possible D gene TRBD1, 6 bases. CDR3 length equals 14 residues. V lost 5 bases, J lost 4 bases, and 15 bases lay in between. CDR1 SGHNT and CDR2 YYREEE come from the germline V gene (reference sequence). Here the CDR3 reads CASSPPTGLYGYTF. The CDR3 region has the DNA TGTGCCAGCAGTCCCCCGACAGGTCTCTATGGCTACACCTTC. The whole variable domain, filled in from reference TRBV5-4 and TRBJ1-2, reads ETGVTQSPTHLIKTRGQQVTLRCSSQSGHNTVSWYQQALGQGPQFIFQYYREEENGRGNFPPRFSGLQFPNYSSELNVNALELDDSALYLCASSPPTGLYGYTFGSGTRLTVV.

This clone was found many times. CDR3 region: CASSQDLYNSPLHF. DNA for the CDR3: TGTGCCAGCAGCCAAGACCTTTATAATTCACCCCTCCACTTT. The chain recombines TRBV4-2 with TRBJ1-6; unclear D gene. Germline lookup yields CDR1 LGHNA and CDR2 YNFKEQ. The V gene lost 0 bases and the J gene lost 4 bases, with 4 bases spanning the gap. The CDR3 runs to 14 residues.

The chain's CDR3 is CASSIGTGSVEKLFF. The CDR3 DNA reads TGCGCCAGCAGCATCGGGACAGGGTCGGTAGAAAAACTGTTTTTT. This chain links TRBV4-1 with TRBJ1-4; TRBD1 agrees at 9 bases. The CDR3 totals 15 residues. Germline trimming cut 5 bases from V and 8 bases from J; bases unmatched to any gene: 9. Germline V gene data show CDR1 as MGHRA and CDR2 as YSYEKL.

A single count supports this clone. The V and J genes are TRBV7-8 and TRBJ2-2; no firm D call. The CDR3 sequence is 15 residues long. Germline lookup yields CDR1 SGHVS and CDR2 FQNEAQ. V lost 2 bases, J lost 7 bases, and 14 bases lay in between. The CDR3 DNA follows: TGTGCCAGCAGCTTATTCGTGGGGTCCAGCGGGGAGCTGTTTTTT. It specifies CASSLFVGSSGELFF.

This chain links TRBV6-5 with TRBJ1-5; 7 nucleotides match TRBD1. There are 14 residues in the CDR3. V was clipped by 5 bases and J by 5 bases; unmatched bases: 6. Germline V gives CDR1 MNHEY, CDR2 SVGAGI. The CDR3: CASSRDSSHQPQHF. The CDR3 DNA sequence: TGTGCCAGCAGTCGGGACAGTTCACATCAGCCCCAGCATTTT.

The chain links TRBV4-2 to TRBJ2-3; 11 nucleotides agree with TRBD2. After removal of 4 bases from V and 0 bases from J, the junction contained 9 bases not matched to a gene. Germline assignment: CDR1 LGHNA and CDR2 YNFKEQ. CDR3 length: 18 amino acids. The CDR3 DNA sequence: TGTGCCAGCAGCCGAGGAGGACTAGCGGGCCCGAGCACAGATACGCAGTATTTT. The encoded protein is CASSRGGLAGPSTDTQYF.

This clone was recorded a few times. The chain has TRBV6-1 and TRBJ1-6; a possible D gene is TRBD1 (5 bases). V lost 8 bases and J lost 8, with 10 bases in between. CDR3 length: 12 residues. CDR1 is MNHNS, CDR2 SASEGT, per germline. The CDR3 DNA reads TGTGCCAGCTGGGGGTTTGATTCACCCCTCCACTTT. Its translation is CASWGFDSPLHF.